The following is a T cell receptor (beta chain) sequence with its context. What it binds is unknown. The sample comes from a study of T cells expressing NK-cell markers. Whole-study context: Seven donors tested HCMV-seropositive and one tested seronegative among the eight sequenced.

Using the 5' RACE reads, TCRdb records one entry per CDR3 protein without DNA. This sample's table has approximately 420,000 distinct CDR3 sequences. CDR1 is SGHTA, CDR2 FQGNSA, per germline. The CDR3 runs to 17 residues. Study results and limitations: There remained a lack of clarity about HCMV specificity of expanded NKG2C+ T cell clones.

Sequencing was carried out using blood T cells: a sorted CD56 or NKG2C T cell subset, CD4+ or CD8+ T cells, or bulk PBMC T cells (not recorded which). The sequence was collected from a woman in her fifties or sixties in good health. The chain couples TRBV7-2 to TRBJ2-1; TCRdb names TRBD2, which stays unverified in the absence of DNA. The CDR3 sequence: CASSATSGRGGFNEQFF.